This T cell receptor (beta chain) is drawn from a study of blood T cell repertoires in COVID-19. Looking at the study overall: COVID-19 samples, acute and convalescent, were from the United States, Italy and Spain. The analysed material was cDNA or gDNA that came from T cells, B-cell-depleted T cells, or PBMCs.

This clone was seen just once. The same CDR3 can be traced to other DNA sequences in this sample. Produced via immunoSEQ multiplex PCR; TCRdb's table is partial and in-frame only. Of around 200,000 clones in the sample, around nine tenths were seen once. Sequencing was carried out using peripheral blood. This clonotype originated in a man aged 40-50 years with acute or convalescent COVID-19.

In DNA, the CDR3 is TGTGCCAGCAGGGGGACAGGATCTTACGAGCAGTACTTC. Residues: CASRGTGSYEQYF. The chain is built from TRBV2 and TRBJ2-7; TRBD1 matches 8 bases. This CDR3 has 13 amino acids. Per germline, CDR1 SNHLY and CDR2 FYNNEI. Trimming took 6 bases from V and 4 from J; bases not matched to a gene: 5. Variable domain in full (rest from reference TRBV2 and TRBJ2-7): EPEVTQTPSHQVTQMGQEVILRCVPISNHLYFYWYRQILGQKVEFLVSFYNNEISEKSEIFDDQFSVERPDGSNFTLKIRSTKLEDSAMYFCASRGTGSYEQYFGPGTRLTVT.